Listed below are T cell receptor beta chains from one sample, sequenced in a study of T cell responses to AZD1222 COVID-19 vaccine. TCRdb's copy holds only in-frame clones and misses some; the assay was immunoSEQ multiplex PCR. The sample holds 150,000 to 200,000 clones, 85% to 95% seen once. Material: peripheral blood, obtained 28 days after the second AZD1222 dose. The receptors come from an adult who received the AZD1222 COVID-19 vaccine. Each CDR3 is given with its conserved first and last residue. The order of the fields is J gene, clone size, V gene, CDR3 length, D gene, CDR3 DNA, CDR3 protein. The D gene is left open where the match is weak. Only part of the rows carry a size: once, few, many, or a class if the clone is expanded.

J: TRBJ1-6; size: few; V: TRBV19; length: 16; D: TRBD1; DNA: TGTGCCAGTAGTGGCTCGGCGGGACAGGCTAATTCACCCCTCCACTTT; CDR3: CASSGSAGQANSPLHF
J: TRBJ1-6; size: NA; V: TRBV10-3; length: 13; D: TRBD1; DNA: TGTGCCATCAGGGGACAGATAAATTCACCCCTCCACTTT; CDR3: CAIRGQINSPLHF
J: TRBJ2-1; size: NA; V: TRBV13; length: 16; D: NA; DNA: TGTGCCAGCAGCCGTCCCGGACCCAATCTCTACAATGAGCAGTTCTTC; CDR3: CASSRPGPNLYNEQFF
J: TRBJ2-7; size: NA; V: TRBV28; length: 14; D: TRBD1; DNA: TGTGCCAGCAGGGCGGACAGGGGGCCCTACGAGCAGTACTTC; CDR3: CASRADRGPYEQYF
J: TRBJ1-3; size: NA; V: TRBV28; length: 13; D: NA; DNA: TGTGCCAGCAGTTTCGACTCTGGAAACACCATATATTTT; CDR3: CASSFDSGNTIYF
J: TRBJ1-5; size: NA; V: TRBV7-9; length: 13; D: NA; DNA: TGTGCCAGCAGCTTTCGAGAAAATCAGCCCCAGCATTTT; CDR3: CASSFRENQPQHF
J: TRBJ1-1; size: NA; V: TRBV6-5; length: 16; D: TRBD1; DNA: TGTGCCAGCAGTTCTCCACAGGGGGAGGCGAACACTGAAGCTTTCTTT; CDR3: CASSSPQGEANTEAFF
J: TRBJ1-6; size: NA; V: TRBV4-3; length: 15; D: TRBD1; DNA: TGCGCCAGCAGCCAAGAAGACAGGGGCCCGTTTGCCCTCCACTTT; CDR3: CASSQEDRGPFALHF
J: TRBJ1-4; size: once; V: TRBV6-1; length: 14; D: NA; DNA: TGTGCCAGCAGTGAGGCGGCAGGGGATGAAAAACTGTTTTTT; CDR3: CASSEAAGDEKLFF
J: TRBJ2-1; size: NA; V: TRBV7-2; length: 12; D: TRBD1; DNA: TGTGCCAGCAGCCATGGGACAGGGAAACAGTTCTTC; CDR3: CASSHGTGKQFF
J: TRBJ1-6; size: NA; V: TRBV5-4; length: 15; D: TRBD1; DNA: TGTGCCAGCAGCTTGGTTACAGGGGGAAATTCACCCCTCCACTTT; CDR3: CASSLVTGGNSPLHF
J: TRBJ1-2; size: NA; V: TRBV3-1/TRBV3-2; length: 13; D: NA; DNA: TGTGCCAGCAGCCTCCATGAGAAGGGAGGCTACACCTTC; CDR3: CASSLHEKGGYTF
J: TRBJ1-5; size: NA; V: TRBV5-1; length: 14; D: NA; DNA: TGCGCCAGCAGCTCAGGGATGTTAGGTCAGCCCCAGCATTTT; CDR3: CASSSGMLGQPQHF
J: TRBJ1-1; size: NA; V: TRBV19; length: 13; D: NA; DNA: TGTGCCAGTAGTAATGCCCTGAACACTGAAGCTTTCTTT; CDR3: CASSNALNTEAFF
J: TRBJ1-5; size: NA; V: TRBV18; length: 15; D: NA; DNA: TGTGCCAGCTCACCGGGGGCAGGGAAGGATCAGCCCCAGCATTTT; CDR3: CASSPGAGKDQPQHF
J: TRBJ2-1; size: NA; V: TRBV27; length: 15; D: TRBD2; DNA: TGTGCCAGCAGTCAACGACTAGCTGCGAGGAATGAGCAGTTCTTC; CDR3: CASSQRLAARNEQFF
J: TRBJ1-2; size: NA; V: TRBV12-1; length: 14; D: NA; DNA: TGTGCCAGCAGCTTTAGCACCGAGGGCTATGGCTACACCTTC; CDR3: CASSFSTEGYGYTF
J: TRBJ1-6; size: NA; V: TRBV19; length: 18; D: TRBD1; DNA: TGTGCCAGTAGTATGTGGTACGGGACAGGGGAGTTGAATTCACCCCTCCACTTT; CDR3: CASSMWYGTGELNSPLHF
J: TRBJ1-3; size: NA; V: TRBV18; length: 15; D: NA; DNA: TGTGCCAGCTCACCACGCGGGAACTCTGGAAACACCATATATTTT; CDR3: CASSPRGNSGNTIYF
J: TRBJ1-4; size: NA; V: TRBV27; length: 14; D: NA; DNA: TGTGCCAGCGGAAAGACGGCAACTAATGAAAAACTGTTTTTT; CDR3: CASGKTATNEKLFF
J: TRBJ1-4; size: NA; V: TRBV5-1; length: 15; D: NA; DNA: TGCGCCAGCACAAGGGATAGAGCAACTAATGAAAAACTGTTTTTT; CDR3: CASTRDRATNEKLFF
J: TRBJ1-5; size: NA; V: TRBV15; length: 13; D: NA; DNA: TGTGCCACCAGCATAACACGGGATCAGCCCCAGCATTTT; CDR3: CATSITRDQPQHF
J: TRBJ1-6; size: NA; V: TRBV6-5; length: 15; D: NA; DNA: TGTGCCGGGCGGGCGGAGAGCTCCTATAATTCACCCCTCCACTTT; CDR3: CAGRAESSYNSPLHF
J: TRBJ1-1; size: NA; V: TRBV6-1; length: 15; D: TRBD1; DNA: TGTGCCAGCACCCTAAAACAGGGGGGTGTCACTGAAGCTTTCTTT; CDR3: CASTLKQGGVTEAFF
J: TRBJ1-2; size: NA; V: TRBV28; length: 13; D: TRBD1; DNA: TGTGCCAGCAGTCCGGGACAGGGCCAAAGCTACACCTTC; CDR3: CASSPGQGQSYTF
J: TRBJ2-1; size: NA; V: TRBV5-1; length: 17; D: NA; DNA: TGCGCCAGCAGCCCTAGCCCCGGGGACCCAACCTACAATGAGCAGTTCTTC; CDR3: CASSPSPGDPTYNEQFF
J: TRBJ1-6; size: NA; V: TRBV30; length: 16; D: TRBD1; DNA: TGTGCCTGGAGCGTTACCCTGACAGGGGTCGGGTCACCCCTCCACTTT; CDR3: CAWSVTLTGVGSPLHF
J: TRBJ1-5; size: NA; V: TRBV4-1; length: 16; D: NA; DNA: TGCGCCAGCAGCCAAGATCTCTCCGGTCGAGATCAGCCCCAGCATTTT; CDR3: CASSQDLSGRDQPQHF
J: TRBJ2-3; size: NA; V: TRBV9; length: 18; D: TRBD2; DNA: TGTGCCAGCAGCGTAGGTCTAGCGGGGGGAGTTAGCACAGATACGCAGTATTTT; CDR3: CASSVGLAGGVSTDTQYF
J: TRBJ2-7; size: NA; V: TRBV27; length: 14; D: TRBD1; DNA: TGTGCCAGCTCTAAGTTGGGACAGTCCTACGAGCAGTACTTC; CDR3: CASSKLGQSYEQYF
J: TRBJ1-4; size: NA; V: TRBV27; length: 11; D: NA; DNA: TGTGCCAGCAGTTTGTTGGAGAAACTGTTTTTT; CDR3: CASSLLEKLFF
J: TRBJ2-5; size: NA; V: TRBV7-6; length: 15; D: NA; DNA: TGTGCCAGCAGCCACTCCCCAACCAGTCAAGAGACCCAGTACTTC; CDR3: CASSHSPTSQETQYF
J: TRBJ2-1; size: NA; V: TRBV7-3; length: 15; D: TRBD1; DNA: TGTGCCAGCAGCCCTCGGACAGGGTCGGGCAATGAGCAGTTCTTC; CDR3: CASSPRTGSGNEQFF
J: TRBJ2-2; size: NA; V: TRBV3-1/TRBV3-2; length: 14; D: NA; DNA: TGTGCCAGCACCCGGTGGGGGAGAACCGGGGAGCTGTTTTTT; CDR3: CASTRWGRTGELFF
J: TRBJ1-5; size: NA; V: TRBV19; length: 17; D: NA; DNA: TGTGCCAGTAGTATTCCTATTACAGGGCAAGGAGTTCGGCCCCAGCATTTT; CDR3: CASSIPITGQGVRPQHF
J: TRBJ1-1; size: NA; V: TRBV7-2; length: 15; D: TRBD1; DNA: TGTGCCAGCAGCCCAGCAGGGGGCCTGAACACTGAAGCTTTCTTT; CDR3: CASSPAGGLNTEAFF
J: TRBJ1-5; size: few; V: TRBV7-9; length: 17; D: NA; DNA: TGTGCCAGCAGCTTAGTTGCGGCGGGAGATAGCAATCAGCCCCAGCATTTT; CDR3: CASSLVAAGDSNQPQHF